This is a list of T cell receptor beta chains from one sample in a study of blood T cell repertoires in COVID-19. The protocol was immunoSEQ multiplex PCR, while the TCRdb copy is restricted to in-frame clones and leaves out a portion. The sample has about 210,000 clones; about 90% are singletons. The specimen sequenced was peripheral blood. The origin of the receptors is a man in his thirties or forties with acute or convalescent COVID-19. Both conserved end residues are trimmed from each CDR3.

j_call: TRBJ2-5
v_call: TRBV4-1
cdr3_aa: ASSQDWGGGETQY

j_call: TRBJ2-3
v_call: TRBV27
cdr3_aa: ATHPGDSGTDTQY

j_call: TRBJ2-1
v_call: TRBV19
cdr3_aa: ASSPTQTIISNEQF

j_call: TRBJ2-5
v_call: TRBV18
cdr3_aa: ASSLGLAGEETQY

j_call: TRBJ2-3
v_call: TRBV5-1
cdr3_aa: ASRNQGAVSTDTQY

j_call: TRBJ2-5
v_call: TRBV11-2
cdr3_aa: ASSLGQGGGVETQY

j_call: TRBJ2-7
v_call: TRBV3-1/TRBV3-2
cdr3_aa: ASSQSFPRTVPDGQY

j_call: TRBJ2-1
v_call: TRBV19
cdr3_aa: ASSISSGAKNEQF

j_call: TRBJ2-2
v_call: TRBV19
cdr3_aa: ASSLRVTGELF

j_call: TRBJ2-4
v_call: TRBV30
cdr3_aa: ATGQLAKNIQY

j_call: TRBJ2-2
v_call: TRBV28
cdr3_aa: ASSSPDREGTGELF

j_call: TRBJ2-2
v_call: TRBV28
cdr3_aa: ASSSTGKITGELF

j_call: TRBJ2-5
v_call: TRBV28
cdr3_aa: ASGTTGTAQETQY

j_call: TRBJ1-2
v_call: TRBV5-1
cdr3_aa: ASSSETGDMDGYT

j_call: TRBJ2-6
v_call: TRBV19
cdr3_aa: ASSIDSSSGANVLT

j_call: TRBJ2-5
v_call: TRBV9
cdr3_aa: ASSVAPGPQETQY

j_call: TRBJ2-7
v_call: TRBV7-2
cdr3_aa: ASSYPLSREQY

j_call: TRBJ1-4
v_call: TRBV6-4
cdr3_aa: ASSPDRASEKLF

j_call: TRBJ2-3
v_call: TRBV11-2
cdr3_aa: ASSLVATDTQY

j_call: TRBJ2-5
v_call: TRBV7-2
cdr3_aa: ASSHQTGGGSRTQY

j_call: TRBJ2-1
v_call: TRBV20-1
cdr3_aa: SASFLPSGRIFHEQF

j_call: TRBJ2-1
v_call: TRBV9
cdr3_aa: ASTGGGASLYNEQF

j_call: TRBJ2-1
v_call: TRBV3-1/TRBV3-2
cdr3_aa: ASSQVGRGTYNEQF

j_call: TRBJ1-2
v_call: TRBV5-6
cdr3_aa: ASSLAQTGHGYT

j_call: TRBJ2-1
v_call: TRBV4-1
cdr3_aa: ASSQDRGFSYNEQF

j_call: TRBJ1-1
v_call: TRBV19
cdr3_aa: ASSIKRFEAF